This T cell receptor (beta chain) came from a study of graft-versus-host responses after intestinal transplantation. Overall study: Among the recipients, transplants were multivisceral, liver-intestinal, or isolated intestinal. The whole recipient group had anti-thymocyte globulin induction followed by tacrolimus and steroids for around 3 years.

On this clone: What it recognizes is unknown.

Some clones are missing from TCRdb's copy, which holds only in-frame ones; the method was immunoSEQ multiplex PCR. The sample has 35,000 to 45,000 clones; more than 90% are singletons. Germline lookup yields CDR1 SQVTM and CDR2 ANQGSEA. Trimming cost V 5 bases and J 0 bases, with 17 bases left between them. The CDR3 totals 16 residues. Sequences were derived from unstimulated CD8+ T cells sorted from spleen or lymph node cells, sampled before transplant. The chain uses TRBV29-1 and TRBJ1-5; possibly TRBD1 for D (5 bases). This TCR was recovered from a human donor who was the organ donor for an intestinal transplant. The CDR3: CSVWGGEVGSNQPQHF. The CDR3 DNA is TGCAGCGTTTGGGGGGGGGAAGTAGGTAGCAATCAGCCCCAGCATTTT.